This T cell receptor beta chain was recorded in a study of radiotherapy plus CTLA-4 blockade in lung cancer. Across the whole study: Objective responses were seen in about a sixth of patients, disease control in about 30%. Findings and caveats of the study: Among reported predictors of response, early blood T cell clone dynamics with interferon-beta performed best. Once radiotherapy plus ipilimumab had been given, TCR clones derived from tumor expanded in blood.

Germline trimming cut 3 bases from V and 1 base from J; bases unmatched to any gene: 3. Germline CDR1 LNHDA, CDR2 SQIVND (reference sequence). The CDR3 has 15 amino acids. Turning to this clone: Its antigen is undetermined.

TCRdb's table, derived via immunoSEQ multiplex PCR, lists solely in-frame clones and lacks some. The sample holds 80,000 to 95,000 clones; around 83% are singletons and the top ten take more than 0.65%. The source was peripheral blood, collected from a patient treated with radiotherapy plus ipilimumab. The chain employs TRBV19 and TRBJ2-1; 7 bases fit TRBD2. This clonotype originated in a human donor with non-small cell lung cancer who had stable disease on radiotherapy plus ipilimumab. CDR3 in amino acids: CASSMGGYSYNEQFF. The CDR3, as DNA: TGTGCCAGTAGTATGGGGGGGTATTCCTACAATGAGCAGTTCTTC.